This T cell receptor beta chain was recovered during a study of CD4 and CD8 cells across lung adenocarcinoma regions. About this clonotype itself: The junction shows a germline mismatch at one end, possibly a read error.

MiXCR, run by TCRdb on the PCR reads, gives a single entry per CDR3 protein. The sample comprises some 10,000 distinct CDR3 sequences, more than 35% of which are singletons, and 30% to 35% rests with the top ten. In germline, CDR1 is MDHEN, CDR2 SYDVKM. The CDR3 loop spans 16 amino acids. Donors had localized lung adenocarcinoma, a non-small cell lung cancer. This clonotype was sampled from a male donor with lung adenocarcinoma. The CD4 and CD8 labels of this study may be unreliable. The sequenced material came from CD8+ T cells from the margin of a lung tumor. The V call is TRBV28, the J call TRBJ2-3; TRBD1 is a possible D gene (6 bases). The CDR3 region is CASSPPLQGSTYAQYF. The CDR3 DNA sequence: TGTGCCAGCAGTCCCCCCCTACAGGGATCCACATATGCGCAGTATTTC.